These T cell receptor beta chains were read from a single sample in a study of control samples from healthy donors and cancer patients. Assay used: immunoSEQ multiplex PCR; TCRdb lists only in-frame clones, some missing. Among 45,000 or so clones listed, around 87% were seen once. The sample was PBMCs. These TCRs come from an older woman with lung cancer. The CDR3 runs from the conserved cysteine through the conserved F or W. The D gene is left open where the match is weak. Clone size, where shown, is once, few, many, or a class for clones that have expanded.

v_gene: TRBV5-6
abundance: few
d_gene: TRBD1
j_gene: TRBJ1-4
CDR3aa: CASSPTGVVGEKLFF
CDR3nt: TGTGCCAGCAGCCCGACAGGGGTGGTGGGAGAAAAACTGTTTTTT

v_gene: TRBV15
abundance: .
d_gene: TRBD1
j_gene: TRBJ2-5
CDR3aa: CATSRDRGQAETQYF
CDR3nt: TGTGCCACCAGCAGAGACAGGGGGCAGGCAGAGACCCAGTACTTC

v_gene: TRBV5-1
abundance: .
d_gene: TRBD1
j_gene: TRBJ1-3
CDR3aa: CASSHILGTGKNPGNTIYF
CDR3nt: TGCGCCAGCAGCCACATTCTCGGGACAGGGAAAAATCCTGGAAACACCATATATTTT

v_gene: TRBV11-3
abundance: once
d_gene: .
j_gene: TRBJ1-1
CDR3aa: CASSAQGSDTEAFF
CDR3nt: TGTGCCAGCAGCGCTCAGGGTTCGGACACTGAAGCTTTCTTT

v_gene: TRBV7-9
abundance: .
d_gene: TRBD2
j_gene: TRBJ2-3
CDR3aa: CASSSLAGTSTDTQYF
CDR3nt: TGTGCCAGCAGCTCACTAGCGGGAACTAGCACAGATACGCAGTATTTT

v_gene: TRBV3-1/TRBV3-2
abundance: .
d_gene: TRBD1
j_gene: TRBJ1-2
CDR3aa: CASSYGQGGGYTF
CDR3nt: TGTGCCAGCAGCTACGGACAGGGAGGAGGCTACACCTTC

v_gene: TRBV28
abundance: .
d_gene: TRBD1
j_gene: TRBJ2-3
CDR3aa: CASSQDRGYTDTQYF
CDR3nt: TGTGCCAGCAGCCAAGACAGGGGATACACAGATACGCAGTATTTT

v_gene: TRBV24-1
abundance: .
d_gene: TRBD2
j_gene: TRBJ2-5
CDR3aa: CATSPAGGGETQYF
CDR3nt: TGTGCCACCAGCCCAGCGGGAGGGGGAGAGACCCAGTACTTC

v_gene: TRBV9
abundance: .
d_gene: .
j_gene: TRBJ2-3
CDR3aa: CASSVGVLSTDTQYF
CDR3nt: TGTGCCAGCAGCGTGGGGGTTTTATCCACAGATACGCAGTATTTT

v_gene: TRBV2
abundance: once
d_gene: .
j_gene: TRBJ2-5
CDR3aa: CASSEPLSLQETQYF
CDR3nt: TGTGCCAGCAGTGAACCCCTCTCCCTCCAAGAGACCCAGTACTTC

v_gene: TRBV7-2
abundance: .
d_gene: .
j_gene: TRBJ2-5
CDR3aa: CASSSEGGGETQYF
CDR3nt: TGTGCCAGCAGCTCGGAGGGGGGGGGAGAGACCCAGTACTTC

v_gene: TRBV19
abundance: .
d_gene: TRBD2
j_gene: TRBJ2-1
CDR3aa: CASVGGRAYEIGNEQFF
CDR3nt: TGTGCCAGCGTGGGCGGGAGGGCCTATGAGATCGGCAATGAGCAGTTCTTC

v_gene: TRBV6-6
abundance: .
d_gene: .
j_gene: TRBJ1-5
CDR3aa: CASSRDWGNQPQHF
CDR3nt: TGTGCCAGCAGTAGGGATTGGGGGAATCAGCCCCAGCATTTT

v_gene: TRBV11-3
abundance: .
d_gene: TRBD2
j_gene: TRBJ2-1
CDR3aa: CASSLGTSGRSVQFF
CDR3nt: TGTGCCAGCAGCTTAGGGACTAGCGGGAGAAGCGTGCAGTTCTTC

v_gene: TRBV19
abundance: .
d_gene: .
j_gene: TRBJ1-1
CDR3aa: CASRTLMNTEAFF
CDR3nt: TGTGCCAGTAGGACCTTGATGAACACTGAAGCTTTCTTT

v_gene: TRBV5-6
abundance: .
d_gene: .
j_gene: TRBJ2-3
CDR3aa: CASSFPPVFSTDTQYF
CDR3nt: TGTGCCAGCAGCTTTCCCCCCGTATTCAGCACAGATACGCAGTATTTT

v_gene: TRBV29-1
abundance: .
d_gene: TRBD2
j_gene: TRBJ2-7
CDR3aa: CSVGIAGTYEQYF
CDR3nt: TGCAGCGTTGGAATAGCGGGAACCTACGAGCAGTACTTC

v_gene: TRBV5-6
abundance: .
d_gene: .
j_gene: TRBJ1-3
CDR3aa: CASSLHSSGNTIYF
CDR3nt: TGTGCCAGCAGCTTGCATTCCTCTGGAAACACCATATATTTT

v_gene: TRBV6-5
abundance: .
d_gene: .
j_gene: TRBJ2-4
CDR3aa: CASRKMGVNIQYF
CDR3nt: TGTGCCAGCAGGAAAATGGGGGTAAACATTCAGTACTTC

v_gene: TRBV6-6
abundance: .
d_gene: .
j_gene: TRBJ1-3
CDR3aa: CASSYAAGNTIYF
CDR3nt: TGTGCCAGCAGTTACGCGGCTGGAAACACCATATATTTT

v_gene: TRBV28
abundance: .
d_gene: .
j_gene: TRBJ1-1
CDR3aa: CASSLGGMGRAEAFF
CDR3nt: TGTGCCAGCAGTTTAGGGGGGATGGGGAGGGCAGAAGCTTTCTTT

v_gene: TRBV10-3
abundance: few
d_gene: TRBD1
j_gene: TRBJ1-1
CDR3aa: CAIRRQGTNTEAFF
CDR3nt: TGTGCCATCAGACGACAGGGGACGAACACTGAAGCTTTCTTT

v_gene: TRBV5-6
abundance: .
d_gene: .
j_gene: TRBJ2-7
CDR3aa: CASSLPGIEQYF
CDR3nt: TGTGCCAGCAGCTTGCCGGGGATTGAGCAGTACTTC

v_gene: TRBV6-1
abundance: .
d_gene: .
j_gene: TRBJ2-1
CDR3aa: CASSEDYVYNEQFF
CDR3nt: TGTGCCAGCAGTGAGGACTACGTCTACAATGAGCAGTTCTTC

v_gene: TRBV7-2
abundance: few
d_gene: TRBD1
j_gene: TRBJ2-2
CDR3aa: CASSWGQANTGELFF
CDR3nt: TGTGCCAGCAGCTGGGGACAGGCGAACACCGGGGAGCTGTTTTTT

v_gene: TRBV29-1
abundance: .
d_gene: .
j_gene: TRBJ2-2
CDR3aa: CSVDLGNTGELFF
CDR3nt: TGCAGCGTTGACCTGGGGAACACCGGGGAGCTGTTTTTT

v_gene: TRBV3-1/TRBV3-2
abundance: .
d_gene: TRBD1
j_gene: TRBJ1-3
CDR3aa: CASSHRQGASGNTIYF
CDR3nt: TGTGCCAGCAGCCACCGACAGGGGGCATCAGGAAACACCATATATTTT

v_gene: TRBV30
abundance: .
d_gene: .
j_gene: TRBJ1-6
CDR3aa: CAWSGDSSYNSPLHF
CDR3nt: TGTGCCTGGAGCGGGGATAGCTCCTATAATTCACCCCTCCACTTT

v_gene: TRBV28
abundance: .
d_gene: TRBD2
j_gene: TRBJ2-7
CDR3aa: CASSFDASGRSYEQYF
CDR3nt: TGTGCCAGCAGTTTTGACGCTAGCGGGAGGTCGTACGAGCAGTACTTC

v_gene: TRBV4-2
abundance: .
d_gene: TRBD1
j_gene: TRBJ2-7
CDR3aa: CASSQTGQGQVRDEQYF
CDR3nt: TGTGCCAGCAGCCAAACAGGACAGGGACAGGTGCGCGACGAGCAGTACTTC

v_gene: TRBV5-1
abundance: .
d_gene: TRBD1
j_gene: TRBJ1-1
CDR3aa: CASSSAGGFTEAFF
CDR3nt: TGCGCCAGCAGCTCTGCAGGGGGCTTCACTGAAGCTTTCTTT

v_gene: TRBV14
abundance: .
d_gene: .
j_gene: TRBJ2-5
CDR3aa: CASSQTRGTRGTQYF
CDR3nt: TGTGCCAGCAGCCAAACCCGCGGGACACGCGGGACCCAGTACTTC

v_gene: TRBV9
abundance: .
d_gene: .
j_gene: TRBJ1-2
CDR3aa: CASSPNYDGPGYTF
CDR3nt: TGTGCCAGCAGCCCAAACTACGACGGGCCTGGCTACACCTTC

v_gene: TRBV7-2
abundance: .
d_gene: .
j_gene: TRBJ1-2
CDR3aa: CASSSLGGRARQRNYGYTF
CDR3nt: TGTGCCAGCAGCTCCTTGGGGGGGCGTGCACGCCAAAGAAACTATGGCTACACCTTC

v_gene: TRBV6-2/TRBV6-3
abundance: .
d_gene: TRBD1
j_gene: TRBJ2-6
CDR3aa: CASSNQGAGANVLTF
CDR3nt: TGTGCCAGCAGTAACCAGGGGGCTGGGGCCAACGTCCTGACTTTC